This TCR beta chain was found in a study of identical twins. The germline CDR1 and CDR2 sequences are KGHDR and SFDVKD. V lost 5 bases and J 6 bases, leaving 3 bases between the germline ends. CDR3 length: 10 amino acids. Regarding the study as a whole: Compared with models, monozygotic twins showed more out-of-frame TCR alpha sharing. Memory repertoires lacked the insertion deficit that abundant cord blood beta clonotypes showed.

One entry per CDR3 protein, called by TCRdb with MiXCR from the 5' RACE reads. The repertoire has 1.5 million to 2 million distinct CDR3 sequences, 32% of them found once; the top ten carry approximately 0.29%. Notes on this clonotype: Its antigen is unidentified.

The sample was cord blood. V and J are TRBV24-1 and TRBJ2-5, with D uncertain. The TCR originated in a newborn girl in good health. The CDR3 sequence: CATSVQTQYF. CDR3 sequence (DNA): TGTGCCACCAGTGTGCAGACCCAGTACTTC.